These T cell receptor beta chains were read from a single sample in a study of control samples from healthy donors and cancer patients. The method was immunoSEQ multiplex PCR; TCRdb's version includes in-frame clones alone and lacks a portion of them. The profile covers approximately 94,000 clones, with 90% to 95% appearing a single time and over 0.85% taken by the ten largest. The specimen was blood. Receptors were obtained from a young woman in good health. The CDR3 runs from the conserved cysteine through the conserved F or W. The D gene is left open where the match is weak. Some rows have no size entry. The others give once, few or many, or a class for an expanded clone.

. | TRBD1 | TRBJ1-4 | TRBV30 | CAWSLVQGATNEKLFF | TGTGCCTGGAGTCTCGTTCAGGGGGCTACTAATGAAAAACTGTTTTTT
. | . | TRBJ1-2 | TRBV6-2/TRBV6-3 | CASSFTAESWEGYTF | TGTGCCAGCAGTTTCACAGCAGAGTCCTGGGAGGGCTACACCTTC
. | . | TRBJ1-1 | TRBV7-9 | CASSPQWGMNTEAFF | TGTGCCAGCAGCCCTCAGTGGGGCATGAACACTGAAGCTTTCTTT
. | TRBD2 | TRBJ2-7 | TRBV6-5 | CASSRAGDRNEQYF | TGTGCCAGCAGTCGCGCGGGGGATCGCAACGAGCAGTACTTC
. | TRBD1 | TRBJ2-7 | TRBV5-1 | CASSYRDRVEQYF | TGCGCCAGCAGCTACCGGGACAGGGTCGAGCAGTACTTC
. | . | TRBJ1-2 | TRBV7-2 | CASSLESGYTF | TGTGCCAGCAGCTTAGAGAGCGGCTACACCTTC
. | . | TRBJ1-2 | TRBV7-3 | CASSHTRVHYGYTF | TGTGCCAGCAGCCACACGAGGGTTCACTATGGCTACACCTTC
. | . | TRBJ2-2 | TRBV27 | CASKKTNTGELFF | TGTGCCAGCAAGAAGACAAACACCGGGGAGCTGTTTTTT
. | . | TRBJ2-1 | TRBV4-1 | CASSQEVGEQFF | TGCGCCAGCAGCCAAGAGGTAGGTGAGCAGTTCTTC
. | . | TRBJ1-1 | TRBV15 | CATIGQGYTEAFF | TGTGCCACCATCGGGCAGGGGTACACTGAAGCTTTCTTT
. | . | TRBJ2-7 | TRBV4-1 | CASSQGAVPYEQYF | TGCGCCAGCAGCCAAGGGGCAGTCCCCTACGAGCAGTACTTC
. | . | TRBJ1-1 | TRBV12-3/TRBV12-4 | CASSLTRLTEAFF | TGTGCCAGCAGTTTAACGCGTCTCACTGAAGCTTTCTTT
few | . | TRBJ2-7 | TRBV7-2 | CASSPAYEQYF | TGTGCCAGCAGCCCCGCCTACGAGCAGTACTTC
. | . | TRBJ2-2 | TRBV6-2/TRBV6-3 | CASSRQGLDTGELFF | TGTGCCAGCAGCCGTCAGGGGTTGGACACCGGGGAGCTGTTTTTT
. | . | TRBJ1-5 | TRBV2 | CASSRLGPGSGNQPQHF | TGTGCCAGCAGTCGATTGGGGCCGGGGAGCGGCAATCAGCCCCAGCATTTT
. | TRBD1 | TRBJ1-6 | TRBV6-5 | CASSRTGNSPLHF | TGTGCCAGCAGTCGGACAGGGAATTCACCCCTCCACTTT
. | . | TRBJ2-3 | TRBV5-1 | CASSLDGGGSDTQYF | TGCGCCAGCAGCTTGGACGGGGGCGGGTCAGATACGCAGTATTTT
. | TRBD1 | TRBJ1-3 | TRBV10-1 | CASAAGTGFGNTIYF | TGCGCCAGCGCCGCCGGGACAGGGTTTGGAAACACCATATATTTT
. | . | TRBJ2-1 | TRBV30 | CAWSGYGAMGQFF | TGTGCCTGGAGTGGATACGGCGCGATGGGGCAGTTCTTC
. | . | TRBJ1-6 | TRBV7-2 | CASSSSYNSPLHF | TGTGCCAGCAGTTCGTCCTATAATTCACCCCTCCACTTT
. | TRBD1 | TRBJ1-5 | TRBV18 | CASSGDSKSNQPQHF | TGTGCCAGCTCGGGGGACAGCAAGAGCAATCAGCCCCAGCATTTT
. | . | TRBJ2-5 | TRBV19 | CASSIGRSQETQYF | TGTGCCAGTAGTATAGGGCGTAGCCAAGAGACCCAGTACTTC
. | TRBD1 | TRBJ1-2 | TRBV5-1 | CASSYDRENGYTF | TGCGCCAGCAGCTACGACAGGGAAAATGGCTACACCTTC
. | TRBD1 | TRBJ2-7 | TRBV6-6 | CASTVGTGAYEQYF | TGTGCCAGCACAGTAGGGACAGGGGCCTACGAGCAGTACTTC
. | . | TRBJ2-5 | TRBV7-8 | CASSKRGAGRIQETQYF | TGTGCCAGCAGCAAACGGGGGGCAGGTCGCATCCAAGAGACCCAGTACTTC
. | . | TRBJ1-1 | TRBV3-1/TRBV3-2 | CASSQVPTEAFF | TGTGCCAGCAGCCAAGTCCCCACTGAAGCTTTCTTT
. | . | TRBJ2-2 | TRBV6-4 | CASSDGWDTGELFF | TGTGCCAGCAGTGACGGGTGGGACACCGGGGAGCTGTTTTTT
. | TRBD1 | TRBJ1-2 | TRBV9 | CASSVALTGFGGYTF | TGTGCCAGCAGCGTAGCCCTGACAGGGTTTGGCGGCTACACCTTC
. | . | TRBJ1-1 | TRBV5-1 | CASSLMDVQNTEAFF | TGCGCCAGCAGCTTAATGGACGTCCAGAACACTGAAGCTTTCTTT
. | . | TRBJ1-4 | TRBV18 | CASSRSGRGNEKLFF | TGTGCCAGCTCACGGTCGGGGAGGGGAAATGAAAAACTGTTTTTT
. | . | TRBJ2-4 | TRBV6-1 | CASSEMGERVNIQYF | TGTGCCAGCAGTGAAATGGGGGAAAGGGTAAACATTCAGTACTTC
. | . | TRBJ2-7 | TRBV11-2 | CASSLTTAGSTYEQYF | TGTGCCAGCAGCTTAACTACGGCAGGTAGTACCTACGAGCAGTACTTC
. | . | TRBJ2-5 | TRBV19 | CASSILAGGETQYF | TGTGCCAGTAGTATACTAGCTGGGGGAGAGACCCAGTACTTC
. | TRBD1 | TRBJ2-3 | TRBV24-1 | CATSDNQGATDTQYF | TGTGCCACCAGTGATAATCAGGGGGCAACAGATACGCAGTATTTT
. | . | TRBJ2-2 | TRBV20-1 | CSASPGGELFF | TGCAGTGCTAGTCCCGGCGGGGAGCTGTTTTTT
. | . | TRBJ2-7 | TRBV18 | CASSPSNRDYEQYF | TGTGCCAGCTCACCTTCGAACAGGGATTACGAGCAGTACTTC
few | . | TRBJ2-5 | TRBV5-1 | CASSLEETQYF | TGCGCCAGCAGCCTGGAGGAGACCCAGTACTTC
. | . | TRBJ2-2 | TRBV19 | CASSISSANTGELFF | TGTGCCAGTAGTATTTCCAGCGCGAACACCGGGGAGCTGTTTTTT
. | . | TRBJ2-7 | TRBV9 | CASSVALGASYEQYF | TGTGCCAGCAGCGTAGCGCTCGGGGCTTCCTACGAGCAGTACTTC
. | . | TRBJ1-4 | TRBV3-1/TRBV3-2 | CASTRAGANEKLFF | TGTGCCAGCACCCGAGCGGGGGCGAATGAAAAACTGTTTTTT
. | TRBD2 | TRBJ2-1 | TRBV4-2 | CASSQDWAGEYNEQFF | TGTGCCAGCAGCCAAGATTGGGCGGGAGAGTACAATGAGCAGTTCTTC
. | . | TRBJ1-1 | TRBV6-5 | CASTGQLNTEAFF | TGTGCCAGTACTGGACAGCTGAACACTGAAGCTTTCTTT
. | . | TRBJ1-1 | TRBV5-5 | CASSLVTEAFF | TGTGCCAGCAGCTTGGTCACTGAAGCTTTCTTT
once | TRBD1 | TRBJ2-7 | TRBV7-9 | CATGQVSYEQYF | TGTGCCACCGGACAGGTCTCCTACGAGCAGTACTTC
. | TRBD1 | TRBJ2-7 | TRBV5-1 | CASSLGGVSYEQYF | TGCGCCAGCAGCTTAGGGGGCGTCTCCTACGAGCAGTACTTC
. | TRBD1 | TRBJ2-7 | TRBV6-1 | CASSDTGQLKGYEQYF | TGTGCCAGCAGTGATACGGGACAGTTGAAAGGCTACGAGCAGTACTTC
. | . | TRBJ2-7 | TRBV14 | CASSQEGPQESSYEQYF | TGTGCCAGCAGCCAAGAAGGGCCACAGGAGAGCTCCTACGAGCAGTACTTC
. | TRBD1 | TRBJ2-5 | TRBV15 | CATSQRTGWETQYF | TGTGCCACCAGCCAGAGGACAGGGTGGGAGACCCAGTACTTC
. | . | TRBJ2-2 | TRBV7-2 | CASSRDYTGELFF | TGTGCCAGCAGCCGGGACTACACCGGGGAGCTGTTTTTT
. | TRBD1 | TRBJ1-4 | TRBV9 | CASTSGDRVEEKLFF | TGTGCCAGCACCTCGGGGGACAGGGTTGAAGAAAAACTGTTTTTT
. | . | TRBJ2-3 | TRBV20-1 | CSVSPSTDTQYF | TGCAGTGTTAGTCCTAGCACAGATACGCAGTATTTT